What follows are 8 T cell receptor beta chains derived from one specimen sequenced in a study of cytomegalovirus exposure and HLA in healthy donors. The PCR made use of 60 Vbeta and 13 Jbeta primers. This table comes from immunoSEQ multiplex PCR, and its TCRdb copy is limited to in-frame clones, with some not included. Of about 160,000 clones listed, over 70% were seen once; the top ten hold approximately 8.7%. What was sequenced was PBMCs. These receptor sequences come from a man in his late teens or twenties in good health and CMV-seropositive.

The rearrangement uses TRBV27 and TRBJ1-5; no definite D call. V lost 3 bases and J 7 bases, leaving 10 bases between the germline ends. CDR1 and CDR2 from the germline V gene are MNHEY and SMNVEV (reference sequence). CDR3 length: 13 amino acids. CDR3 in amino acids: CASSFSRLQPQHF. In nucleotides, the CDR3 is TGTGCCAGCAGTTTTTCGCGGTTGCAGCCCCAGCATTTT.

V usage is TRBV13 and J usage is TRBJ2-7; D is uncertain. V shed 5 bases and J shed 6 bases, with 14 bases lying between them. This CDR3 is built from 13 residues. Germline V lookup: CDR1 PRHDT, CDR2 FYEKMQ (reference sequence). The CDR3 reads CASSPLSGREQYF. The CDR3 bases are TGTGCCAGCAGCCCACTTTCGGGTCGCGAGCAGTACTTC.

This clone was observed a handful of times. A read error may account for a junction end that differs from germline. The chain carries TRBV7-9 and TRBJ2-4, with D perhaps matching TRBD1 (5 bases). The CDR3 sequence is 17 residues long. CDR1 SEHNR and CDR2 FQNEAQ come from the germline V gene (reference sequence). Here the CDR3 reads CSSSLRGQERAKNIQYF. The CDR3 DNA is TGTTCCAGCAGCTTAAGGGGTCAGGAGAGGGCCAAAAACATTCAGTACTTC.

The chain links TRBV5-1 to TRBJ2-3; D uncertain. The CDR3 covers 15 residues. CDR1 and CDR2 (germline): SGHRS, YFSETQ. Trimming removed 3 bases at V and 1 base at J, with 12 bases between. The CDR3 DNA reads TGCGCCAGCAGCTCTGGAGAGACCCGCACAGATACGCAGTATTTT. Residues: CASSSGETRTDTQYF. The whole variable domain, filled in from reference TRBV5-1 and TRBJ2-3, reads KAGVTQTPRYLIKTRGQQVTLSCSPISGHRSVSWYQQTPGQGLQFLFEYFSETQRNKGNFPGRFSGRQFSNSRSEMNVSTLELGDSALYLCASSSGETRTDTQYFGPGTRLTVL.

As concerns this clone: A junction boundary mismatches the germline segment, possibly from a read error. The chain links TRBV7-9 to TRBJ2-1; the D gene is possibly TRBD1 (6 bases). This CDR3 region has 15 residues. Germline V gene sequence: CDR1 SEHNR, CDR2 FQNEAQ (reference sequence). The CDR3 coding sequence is TGTTCCAGCAGCTTGGGAGACAGGATGTATGATGAGCAGTTCTTC. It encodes CSSSLGDRMYDEQFF. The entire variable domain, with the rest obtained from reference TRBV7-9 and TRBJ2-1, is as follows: DTGVSQNPRHKITKRGQNVTFRCDPISEHNRLYWYRQTLGQGPEFLTYFQNEAQLEKSRLLSDRFSAERPKGSFSTLEIQRTEQGDSAMYLCSSSLGDRMYDEQFFGPGTRLTVL.

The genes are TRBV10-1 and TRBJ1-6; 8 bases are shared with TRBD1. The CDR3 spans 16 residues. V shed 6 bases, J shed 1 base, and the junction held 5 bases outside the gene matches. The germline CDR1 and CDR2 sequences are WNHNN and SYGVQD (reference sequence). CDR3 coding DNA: TGCGCCAGCAGAGACAGGGGAATGTCCTATAATTCACCCCTCCACTTT. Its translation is CASRDRGMSYNSPLHF.

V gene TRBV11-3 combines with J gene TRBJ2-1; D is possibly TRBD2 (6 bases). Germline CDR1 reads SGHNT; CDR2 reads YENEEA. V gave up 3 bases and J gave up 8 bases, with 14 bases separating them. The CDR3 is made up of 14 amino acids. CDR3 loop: CASSFAGLHYEQFF. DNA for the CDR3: TGTGCCAGCAGCTTCGCGGGGCTACACTATGAGCAGTTCTTC.

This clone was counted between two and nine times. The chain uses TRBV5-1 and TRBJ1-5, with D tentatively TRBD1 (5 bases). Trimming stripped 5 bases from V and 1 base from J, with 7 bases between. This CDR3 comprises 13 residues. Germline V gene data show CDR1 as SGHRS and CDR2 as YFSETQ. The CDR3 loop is CASRGGSNQPQHF. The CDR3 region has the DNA TGCGCCAGCAGGGGGGGGAGCAATCAGCCCCAGCATTTT.